This TCR beta chain stems from a study of cytotoxic CD8 clonotypes in ibrutinib-treated CLL. Study overall: There were approximately ten relapsed/refractory patients and around 15 treatment-naive patients, and roughly 18 were IGHV unmutated. Response sampling took place at median around 13 months of treatment, range 6 to 36. Study-wide results and limits: Elevated clonality accompanied ibrutinib response, with a return toward baseline values at progression.

CDR3 length equals 13 residues. The V gene lost 5 bases and the J gene lost 1 base, with 3 bases spanning the gap. CDR1 is MDHEN and CDR2 is SYDVKM in the germline V gene. Comment on this clone: Its antigen is still unknown.

Method: immunoSEQ multiplex PCR; TCRdb's copy keeps in-frame clones and lacks some. The sample has around 19,000 clones; about 64% are singletons. Sample: PBMCs, taken after 12 months of ibrutinib treatment. The sequence was collected from a human donor with chronic lymphocytic leukemia. The chain uses TRBV28 and TRBJ2-6, with no clear D. The CDR3 bases are TGTGCCAGCAGTAAATCTGGGGCCAACGTCCTGACTTTC. It yields the protein CASSKSGANVLTF.